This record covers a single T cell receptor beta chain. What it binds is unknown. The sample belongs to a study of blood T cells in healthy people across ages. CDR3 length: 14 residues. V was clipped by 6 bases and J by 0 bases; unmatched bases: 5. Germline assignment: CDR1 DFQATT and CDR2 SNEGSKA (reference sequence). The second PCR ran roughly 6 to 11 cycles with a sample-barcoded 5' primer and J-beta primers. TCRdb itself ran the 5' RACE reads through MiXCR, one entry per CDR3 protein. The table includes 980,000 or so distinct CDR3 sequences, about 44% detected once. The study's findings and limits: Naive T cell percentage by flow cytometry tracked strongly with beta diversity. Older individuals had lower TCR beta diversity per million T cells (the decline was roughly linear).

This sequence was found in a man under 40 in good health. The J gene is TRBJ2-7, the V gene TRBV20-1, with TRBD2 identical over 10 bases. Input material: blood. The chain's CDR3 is CSATSGGGSYEQYF. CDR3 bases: TGCAGTGCCACGAGCGGGGGGGGCTCCTACGAGCAGTACTTC.